These 10 T cell receptor beta chains came from one sample sequenced in a study of blood T cell repertoires in COVID-19. Clones were sequenced by immunoSEQ multiplex PCR, and TCRdb holds only the in-frame ones, with some missing. The profile shows over 50,000 clones, 75% to 90% of them singletons. The sample taken for sequencing was peripheral blood. The receptors here all came from a human donor in a cohort sampled during active COVID-19.

This chain uses TRBV19 with TRBJ2-3, with 11 bases that match TRBD2. Trimming at V came to 3 bases and at J to 0 bases, leaving 5 bases not matched to a gene. The CDR3 runs to 17 residues. The germline gives CDR1 LNHDA, CDR2 SQIVND (reference sequence). As DNA, the CDR3 is TGTGCCAGTAGTATGGGACTAGCGGAAACTAGCACAGATACGCAGTATTTT. Residues: CASSMGLAETSTDTQYF.

J is TRBJ2-2 and V is TRBV5-1, with no clear D. The V gene's germline CDR1 is SGHRS and CDR2 YFSETQ. V lost 4 bases, J lost 7 bases, and 17 bases lay in between. CDR3 length: 15 residues. The CDR3 region is CASSPRRLEGGELFF. CDR3 coding DNA: TGCGCCAGCAGCCCCCGCCGGCTAGAAGGCGGGGAGCTGTTTTTT.

The V call is TRBV29-1, the J call TRBJ2-1, with D unclear. The CDR3 consists of 11 residues. The V end was cut by 5 bases, the J end by 8 bases, with 10 bases between. Germline V gives CDR1 SQVTM, CDR2 ANQGSEA. The DNA of the CDR3 is TGCAGCGTTCGGTTTCTGGATGAGCAGTTCTTC. Its protein is CSVRFLDEQFF.

The rearrangement uses TRBV4-1 and TRBJ1-6; 8 bases fit TRBD1. In germline, CDR1 is MGHRA, CDR2 YSYEKL. V trimming: 4 bases; J trimming: 10 bases; junction bases outside the gene matches: 6. The CDR3 consists of 14 residues. This chain's CDR3 is CASSLRTGSSPLHF. The CDR3 region has the DNA TGCGCCAGCAGCCTAAGGACAGGGTCCTCACCCCTCCACTTT.

The chain joins TRBV28 to TRBJ1-5; TRBD1 matches at 7 bases. The CDR3 sequence is 15 residues long. V was pared by 6 bases and J by 4 bases, with 9 bases of the junction left unmatched. Per germline, CDR1 MDHEN and CDR2 SYDVKM. CDR3 loop: CASRLPLQGNQPQHF. The CDR3 DNA follows: TGTGCCAGCAGACTCCCCTTACAGGGGAATCAGCCCCAGCATTTT. Complete variable domain (other parts from reference TRBV28 and TRBJ1-5): DVKVTQSSRYLVKRTGEKVFLECVQDMDHENMFWYRQDPGLGLRLIYFSYDVKMKEKGDIPEGYSVSREKKERFSLILESASTNQTSMYLCASRLPLQGNQPQHFGDGTRLSIL.

This chain links TRBV19 with TRBJ2-1, with TRBD2 matching 11 bases. After removal of 6 bases from V and 0 bases from J, the junction contained 16 bases not matched to a gene. Germline V CDR1 and CDR2: LNHDA, SQIVND (reference sequence). The CDR3 length is 20 residues. The CDR3 DNA is TGTGCCAGTAGAAGCTTTAGCGGGAGGGCCTCCTTACGCTCCTACAATGAGCAGTTCTTC. This sequence encodes CASRSFSGRASLRSYNEQFF.

This clone was recorded a few times. This chain links TRBV11-2 with TRBJ1-5; 8 nucleotides agree with TRBD1. Per the germline V gene, CDR1 is SGHAT and CDR2 is FQNNGV. The CDR3 has 16 residues. Trimming took 6 bases from V and 6 from J; bases not matched to a gene: 13. The CDR3 DNA is TGTGCCAGCAGTAAAAGGCGAGGACAGGGCGCTCAGCCCCAGCATTTT. Amino acids: CASSKRRGQGAQPQHF.

The chain links TRBV7-2 to TRBJ2-1, with TRBD2 identical over 9 bases. This CDR3 is 14 amino acids long. CDR1 is SGHTA and CDR2 is FQGNSA in the germline V gene. The ends lost 3 bases at V and 6 bases at J; junction bases unmatched: 3. The CDR3 DNA reads TGTGCCAGCAGCTTGGGACTAGCACGCAATGAGCAGTTCTTC. Its translation: CASSLGLARNEQFF.

The rearrangement uses TRBV28 and TRBJ2-7, with no clear D. The V gene's germline CDR1 is MDHEN and CDR2 SYDVKM. V was trimmed by 7 bases and J by 4 bases, leaving 23 bases between them. The CDR3 is 16 amino acids. The DNA for the CDR3 is TGTGCCAGCACCCAGTCGATCGATGCCAGGAAATACGAGCAGTACTTC. Amino acid sequence: CASTQSIDARKYEQYF.

The chain employs TRBV19 and TRBJ2-1; maybe TRBD1 (6 bases). V was trimmed by 10 bases and J by 0 bases, leaving 13 bases between them. Germline V gene sequence: CDR1 LNHDA, CDR2 SQIVND (reference sequence). This CDR3 has 14 residues. CDR3 bases: TGTGCCACCGAAAGGGGGAGCTCCTACAATGAGCAGTTCTTC. Translation gives CATERGSSYNEQFF. Filled out from reference TRBV19 and TRBJ2-1, the complete variable domain reads DGGITQSPKYLFRKEGQNVTLSCEQNLNHDAMYWYRQDPGQGLRLIYYSQIVNDFQKGDIAEGYSVSREKKESFPLTVTSAQKNPTAFYLCATERGSSYNEQFFGPGTRLTVL.